This paragraph reports one T cell receptor beta chain. Original methodology: Using reference gene primer amplification, nucleated cell counts were estimated. TCRdb keeps only in-frame clones here, not all; method: immunoSEQ multiplex PCR. V, J and clone size were drawn from that table, and D and trimming were deduced from the DNA. The sample consists of about 500,000 clones, approximately 88% of them appearing once. Recruited during active infection, patients (from Seattle) were subsequently followed longitudinally. This sample is part of a study of blood T cell repertoires in COVID-19. Whole-study context: Samples representing acute and convalescent COVID-19 were sourced from the United States, Italy and Spain. PBMCs, B-cell-depleted T cells, or T cells provided the cDNA or gDNA that made up the material.

CDR1 MNHEY and CDR2 SMNVEV come from the germline V gene (reference sequence). The CDR3 loop spans 14 amino acids. V was pared by 1 base and J by 3 bases, with 1 base of the junction left unmatched. The genes are TRBV27 and TRBJ2-5; 8 bases map to TRBD1. The receptor comes from a woman in her forties or fifties with COVID-19, enrolled during active disease. The source material was peripheral blood. The CDR3 DNA reads as TGTGCCAGCAGTTTATGGGGACAGGAAGAGACCCAGTACTTC. Protein: CASSLWGQEETQYF.